Listed here are 17 T cell receptor beta chains from one sample, sequenced in a study of technical replicates of blood from a handful of donors. Clones were sequenced by immunoSEQ multiplex PCR, and TCRdb holds only the in-frame ones, with some missing. The table lists tens of thousands of clones, over 90% of them singletons, with 0.37% in the top ten. Source material: T cells isolated from PBMCs. The receptors originated from a human donor in good health.

This rearrangement joins TRBV18 to TRBJ2-5; TRBD1 might be the D (6 bases). The V gene lost 2 bases and the J gene lost 3 bases, with 16 bases spanning the gap. Germline CDR1 KGHSH, CDR2 LQKENI. This CDR3 has 16 residues. CDR3 protein: CASSPRGGAGEETQYF. The CDR3 coding sequence is TGTGCCAGCTCACCAAGAGGAGGAGCAGGGGAAGAGACCCAGTACTTC.

The rearrangement links TRBV11-2 to TRBJ2-7, with 9 bases lining up with TRBD2. J lost 2 bases, V lost 8 bases, and 4 bases had no gene match. The CDR3 runs to 13 residues. Germline CDR1 reads SGHAT; CDR2 reads FQNNGV. In nucleotides, the CDR3 is TGTGCCAGCGGACTAGCGAGGGCCTACGAGCAGTACTTC. Protein sequence: CASGLARAYEQYF.

CDR3 amino acids: CASSLLLGQGSFTDTQYF. Written as DNA, the CDR3 is TGTGCCAGCAGCTTGCTACTGGGACAAGGATCTTTTACAGATACGCAGTATTTT. The chain carries TRBV7-2 and TRBJ2-3; D perhaps matches TRBD1 (6 bases). Germline CDR1 SGHTA, CDR2 FQGNSA. Trimming took off 3 bases at V and 3 bases at J, with 22 bases between the two ends. The CDR3 contains 18 residues. The full variable domain, rest sourced from reference TRBV7-2 and TRBJ2-3, is GAGVSQSPSNKVTEKGKDVELRCDPISGHTALYWYRQSLGQGLEFLIYFQGNSAPDKSGLPSDRFSAERTGGSVSTLTIQRTQQEDSAVYLCASSLLLGQGSFTDTQYFGPGTRLTVL.

Only a few counts were recorded for this clone. The CDR3 DNA is TGTGCCAGCAGTGACCAGTTTAGCAATCAGCCCCAGCATTTT. Amino acids: CASSDQFSNQPQHF. The chain combines TRBV6-1 with TRBJ1-5; D is undetermined. CDR3 length: 14 residues. Trimming shortened V by 3 bases and J by 0 bases, and 6 bases separated the two germline ends. The germline CDR1 and CDR2 sequences are MNHNS and SASEGT.

The V gene is TRBV28, the J gene TRBJ2-5; tentative D call: TRBD2 (6 bases). V lost 8 bases, J lost 5 bases, and 18 bases lay in between. CDR1 and CDR2 (germline): MDHEN, SYDVKM. The CDR3 is 14 residues long. The CDR3 loop is CASSKLGLKETQYF. The CDR3 bases are TGTGCCAGCTCTAAATTAGGACTAAAGGAGACCCAGTACTTC. Based on the CDR3 plus reference TRBV28 and TRBJ2-5, the full variable domain is DVKVTQSSRYLVKRTGEKVFLECVQDMDHENMFWYRQDPGLGLRLIYFSYDVKMKEKGDIPEGYSVSREKKERFSLILESASTNQTSMYLCASSKLGLKETQYFGPGTRLLVL.

This sequence joins TRBV6-4 and TRBJ2-1; 10 positions match TRBD2. The CDR3 has 18 amino acids. The junction had 13 bases not matched to a gene; V was cut back by 0 bases and J by 8 bases. Germline V lookup: CDR1 MRHNA, CDR2 SNTAGT. CDR3 loop: CASSDSGRASGRRDEQFF. The CDR3 DNA follows: TGTGCCAGCAGTGACTCCGGGAGGGCTAGCGGGAGACGGGATGAGCAGTTCTTC.

The rearrangement uses TRBV6-1 and TRBJ2-3; no definite D call. The CDR3 runs to 15 residues. V lost 10 bases to trimming and J lost 0 bases, with 17 bases between them. Germline lookup yields CDR1 MNHNS and CDR2 SASEGT. CDR3 coding DNA: TGTGCCATCGCCGACGGGTCAACTAGCACAGATACGCAGTATTTT. This translates into CAIADGSTSTDTQYF.

The gene calls are TRBV5-4 and TRBJ2-7; TRBD2 aligns across 13 bases. CDR1 is SGHNT, CDR2 YYREEE, per germline (reference sequence). This CDR3 is built from 15 residues. V gave up 3 bases and J gave up 3 bases; unmatched junction bases: 3. The DNA of the CDR3 is TGTGCCAGCAGCTCCGGGACTAGCGGGATCTACGAGCAGTACTTC. It encodes CASSSGTSGIYEQYF.

The V and J genes are TRBV11-3 and TRBJ2-7; no definite D call. V was shortened by 5 bases and J by 3 bases, with 8 bases between the two germline ends. The CDR3 sequence is 12 residues long. Germline V gene lookup returns CDR1 SGHNT and CDR2 YENEEA. The CDR3 DNA reads as TGTGCCAGCAGCCCGACGGGCTACGAGCAGTACTTC. It specifies CASSPTGYEQYF.

The chain links TRBV18 to TRBJ2-7; 9 nucleotides match TRBD1. CDR1 KGHSH and CDR2 LQKENI come from the germline V gene. The CDR3 runs 14 residues. The trim removed 4 bases at V and 5 bases at J, leaving 6 bases unmatched. CDR3: CASSLGTGSHEQYF. CDR3 DNA sequence: TGTGCCAGCTCACTCGGGACAGGGTCCCACGAGCAGTACTTC. Complete variable domain (other parts from reference TRBV18 and TRBJ2-7): NAGVMQNPRHLVRRRGQEARLRCSPMKGHSHVYWYRQLPEEGLKFMVYLQKENIIDESGMPKERFSAEFPKEGPSILRIQQVVRGDSAAYFCASSLGTGSHEQYFGPGTRLTVT.

The chain carries TRBV29-1 and TRBJ1-5; 7 positions match TRBD1. The CDR3 consists of 13 residues. The J segment lost 5 bases and the V segment lost 5 bases, leaving 6 bases of the junction unmatched. Germline lookup yields CDR1 SQVTM and CDR2 ANQGSEA. CDR3 in amino acids: CSVSGGNDQPQHF. CDR3 sequence (DNA): TGCAGCGTTTCAGGGGGTAACGATCAGCCCCAGCATTTT.

The chain is built from TRBV6-5 and TRBJ2-7, with 11 bases aligning to TRBD2. CDR3 size: 13 residues. The trim removed 7 bases at V and 3 bases at J, leaving 2 bases unmatched. The V gene's germline CDR1 is MNHEY and CDR2 SVGAGI. Here the CDR3 reads CASKGTSGYEQYF. As DNA, the CDR3 is TGTGCCAGCAAGGGGACTAGCGGCTACGAGCAGTACTTC.

The V and J genes are TRBV28 and TRBJ2-5; D uncertain. Germline V gene sequence: CDR1 MDHEN, CDR2 SYDVKM. The germline V and J ends were trimmed by 5 bases and 1 base, with 2 bases remaining between them. The CDR3 has 11 amino acids. CDR3 nucleotide sequence: TGTGCCAGCAGTCTCCAAGAGACCCAGTACTTC. It specifies CASSLQETQYF.

The CDR3, as DNA: TGCGCCAGCAGCCCGACGGCGGCTAGCGGGAGGAGAAGGGGGGTCACAGATACGCAGTATTTT. This encodes CASSPTAASGRRRGVTDTQYF. This sequence joins TRBV4-3 and TRBJ2-3; the match to TRBD2 covers 11 bases. CDR3 length equals 21 residues. Trimming at V came to 4 bases and at J to 2 bases, leaving 20 bases not matched to a gene. Germline V gene sequence: CDR1 LGHNA, CDR2 YSLEER.

V usage is TRBV4-2 and J usage is TRBJ2-7, with 8 bases matching TRBD2. The CDR3 extends over 17 amino acids. J gave up 7 bases and V 1 base, and 15 bases lay outside the gene matches. From germline, CDR1 is LGHNA and CDR2 YNFKEQ. The CDR3 DNA reads as TGTGCCAGCAGCCAAGTTCCCCGAGGAGCGGGAGAGGGTGAGCAGTACTTC. It is translated as CASSQVPRGAGEGEQYF.

Only a few counts were recorded for this clone. The J gene is TRBJ2-2, the V gene TRBV4-1, with D tentatively TRBD1 (5 bases). The CDR3 contains 16 residues. Germline values: CDR1 MGHRA, CDR2 YSYEKL. Trimming left V 3 bases short and J 0 bases short, with 11 bases between. The CDR3 sequence is CASSHPREPNTGELFF. The CDR3 DNA is TGCGCCAGCAGCCATCCCAGGGAACCGAACACCGGGGAGCTGTTTTTT.

This clone was counted only a few times. The chain joins TRBV28 to TRBJ2-7; possibly TRBD1 for D (7 bases). The CDR3 is made up of 15 amino acids. CDR1 is MDHEN, CDR2 SYDVKM, per germline. Between the trimmed V and J ends, which lost 7 bases and 5 bases, there was a span of 21 bases. The DNA for the CDR3 is TGTGCCAGCAAAACCCAAGGAGGGGGCATCGACGAGCAGTACTTC. Its protein is CASKTQGGGIDEQYF.